This TCR beta chain was sequenced during a study of blood T cell repertoires in COVID-19. As for the study in general: Collection of acute and convalescent COVID-19 samples took place in the United States, Italy and Spain. T cells, B-cell-depleted T cells, or PBMCs provided the cDNA or gDNA that served as material.

The germline V gene has CDR1 MNHEY and CDR2 SMNVEV (reference sequence). V gave up 6 bases and J gave up 2 bases, with 17 bases separating them. This CDR3 region has 15 residues. As originally analysed: Estimated nucleated cell counts came from reference gene primer amplification. Only in-frame clones appear in the TCRdb table, and some are missing; sequencing was by immunoSEQ multiplex PCR. From that table come the V and J calls and clone size; the DNA was used to work out D and trimming. The sample lists 150,000 to 200,000 clones; about 81% were seen once. The chain combines TRBV27 with TRBJ2-7, with a weak D call TRBD2 (5 bases). Sequenced sample: peripheral blood. The sequence derives from a man between 60 and 75 years old with active or convalescent COVID-19. CDR3 DNA sequence: TGTGCCAGCAGCCAACTTAGGGAGCCAACCTACGAGCAGTACTTC. Protein: CASSQLREPTYEQYF.